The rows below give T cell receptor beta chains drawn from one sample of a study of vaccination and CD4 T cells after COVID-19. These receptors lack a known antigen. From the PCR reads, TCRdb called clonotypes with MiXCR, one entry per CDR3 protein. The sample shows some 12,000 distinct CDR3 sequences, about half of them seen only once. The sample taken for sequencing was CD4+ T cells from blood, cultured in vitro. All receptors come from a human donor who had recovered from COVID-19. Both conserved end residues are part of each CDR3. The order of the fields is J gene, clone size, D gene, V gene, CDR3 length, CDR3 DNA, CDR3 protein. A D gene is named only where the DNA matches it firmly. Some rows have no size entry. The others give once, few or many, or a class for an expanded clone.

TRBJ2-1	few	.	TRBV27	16	TGTGCCAGCAGTTTTAGGGTGGACGCCTCCTACAATGAGCAGTTCTTC	CASSFRVDASYNEQFF
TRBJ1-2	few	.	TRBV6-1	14	TGTGCCGTTCGAGAGGACAGTACGGACTATGGCTACACCTTC	CAVREDSTDYGYTF
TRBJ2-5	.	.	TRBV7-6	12	TGTGCCAGCAGCTTAGGGCAAGAGACCCAGTACTTC	CASSLGQETQYF
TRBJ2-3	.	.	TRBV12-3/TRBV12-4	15	TGTGCCAGCGGCTTTACAAGAGGGTTGACAGATACGCAGTATTTT	CASGFTRGLTDTQYF
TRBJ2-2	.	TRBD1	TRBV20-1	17	TGCAGTGCTAGAGCATCGGGACAGGGGATGAACACCGGGGAGCTGTTTTTT	CSARASGQGMNTGELFF
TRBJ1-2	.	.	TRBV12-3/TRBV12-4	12	TGTGCCAGCAGTTTTCCAGGGAGGGGCTACACCTTC	CASSFPGRGYTF
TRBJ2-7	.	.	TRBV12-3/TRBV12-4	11	TGTGCCAGCAGTCAATCCTACGAGCAGTACTTC	CASSQSYEQYF
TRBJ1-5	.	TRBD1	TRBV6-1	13	TGTGCCAGCAGCGGGACAGACAATCAGCCCCAGCATTTT	CASSGTDNQPQHF
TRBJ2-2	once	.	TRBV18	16	TGTGCCAGCTCACCCGGGTTGATCTCCAACACCGGGGAGCTGTTTTTT	CASSPGLISNTGELFF
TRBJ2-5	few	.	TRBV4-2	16	TGTGCCAGCAGCCCGTTTCGGAGGGATAAAAGCGAGACCCAGTACTTC	CASSPFRRDKSETQYF
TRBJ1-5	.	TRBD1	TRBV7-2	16	TGTGCCAGCAGCTTAGACGGGACAGGGGTCAATCAGCCCCAGCATTTT	CASSLDGTGVNQPQHF
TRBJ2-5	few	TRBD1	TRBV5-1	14	TGCGCCAGTACCCGCGGACAGGGACAAGAGACCCAGTACTTC	CASTRGQGQETQYF
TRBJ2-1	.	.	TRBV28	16	TGTGCCAGCAGGACCCGTGGCCAATCCTCCTACAATGAGCAGTTCTTC	CASRTRGQSSYNEQFF
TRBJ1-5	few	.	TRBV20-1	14	TGCAGTGCTAGAGATAACGCAGCCGGGGAGCCCCAGCATTTT	CSARDNAAGEPQHF
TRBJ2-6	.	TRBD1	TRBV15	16	TGTGCCACCAGCAGTACCGGGACAGGGGGGGCCAACGTCCTGACTTTC	CATSSTGTGGANVLTF
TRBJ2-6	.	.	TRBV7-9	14	TGTGCCAGCAGCGAGCAAGCTGGGGCCAACGTCCTGACTTTC	CASSEQAGANVLTF
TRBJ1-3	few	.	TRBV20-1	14	TGCAGTGCCGACGCGGGGATAGCTGGAAACACCATATATTTT	CSADAGIAGNTIYF
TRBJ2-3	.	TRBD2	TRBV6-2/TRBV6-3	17	TGTGCCAGCAGTTCCCGTTTCAGCGGGAGGGAGGGAGATACGCAGTATTTT	CASSSRFSGREGDTQYF
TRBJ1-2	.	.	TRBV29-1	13	TGCAGCGTTGATCGAGAGGGGATAGCTGGCTACACCTTC	CSVDREGIAGYTF
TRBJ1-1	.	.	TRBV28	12	TGTGCCAGCAGTTTGAGAGGGCGTGAAGCTTTCTTT	CASSLRGREAFF